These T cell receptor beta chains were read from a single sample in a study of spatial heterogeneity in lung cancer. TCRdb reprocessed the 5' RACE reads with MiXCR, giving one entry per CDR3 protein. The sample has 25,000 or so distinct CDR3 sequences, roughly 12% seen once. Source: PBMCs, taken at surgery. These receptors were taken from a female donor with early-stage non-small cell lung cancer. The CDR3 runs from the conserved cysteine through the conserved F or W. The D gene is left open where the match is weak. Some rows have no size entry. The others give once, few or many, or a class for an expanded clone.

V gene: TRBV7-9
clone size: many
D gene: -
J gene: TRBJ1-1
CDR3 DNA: TGTGCCAGCAGCCCGGGGATTGAAGCTTTCTTT
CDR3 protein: CASSPGIEAFF

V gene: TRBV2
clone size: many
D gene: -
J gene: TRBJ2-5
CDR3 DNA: TGTGCCAGCAGTGAGGAGGGGGCCTCAGAGACCCAGTACTTC
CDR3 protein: CASSEEGASETQYF

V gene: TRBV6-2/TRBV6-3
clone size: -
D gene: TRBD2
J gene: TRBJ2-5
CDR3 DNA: TGTGCCAGCAGTTACTCGAAAACGGGAGGGACGAAAGAGACCCAGTACTTC
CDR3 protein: CASSYSKTGGTKETQYF

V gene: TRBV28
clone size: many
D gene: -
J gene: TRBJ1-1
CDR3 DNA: TGTGCCAGTCTCCTTCGCAGGGTCCCTTCCCTGAACACTGAAGCTTTCTTT
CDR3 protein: CASLLRRVPSLNTEAFF

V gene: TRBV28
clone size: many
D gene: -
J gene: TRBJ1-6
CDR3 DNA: TGTGCCAGCAGTTTGGGCAGCGAAGGTTCACCCCTCCACTTT
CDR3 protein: CASSLGSEGSPLHF

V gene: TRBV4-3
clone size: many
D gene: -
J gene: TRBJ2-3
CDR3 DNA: TGCGCCAGCAGCCAAAGTGGACCCGACAGCACAGATACGCAGTATTTT
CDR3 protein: CASSQSGPDSTDTQYF

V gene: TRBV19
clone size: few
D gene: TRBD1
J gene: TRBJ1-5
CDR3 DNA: TGTGCCAGTAAGGGGACAGGGAATCAGCCCCAGCATTTT
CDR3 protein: CASKGTGNQPQHF

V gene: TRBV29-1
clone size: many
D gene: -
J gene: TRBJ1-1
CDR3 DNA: TGCAGCGTTGTCGGGACCTACACTGAAGCTTTCTTT
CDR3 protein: CSVVGTYTEAFF

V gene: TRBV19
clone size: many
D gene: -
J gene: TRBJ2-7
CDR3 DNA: TGTGCCAGGGGGCGACATGATTCCTACGAGCAGTACTTC
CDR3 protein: CARGRHDSYEQYF

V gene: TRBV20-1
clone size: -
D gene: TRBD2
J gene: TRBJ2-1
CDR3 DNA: TGCAGTGCAAAGACCGGACTAGCGGGTTACAATGAGCAGTTCTTC
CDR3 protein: CSAKTGLAGYNEQFF